These 19 T cell receptor beta chains were sequenced from one sample in a study of beta chain features in type 1 diabetes. Expressed TCRB transcripts were sequenced after all isolated RNA was converted to cDNA. Some clones are missing from TCRdb's copy, which holds only in-frame ones; the method was immunoSEQ multiplex PCR. The table includes about 130,000 clones, just over 9% detected once. Sequenced: central memory CD4+ T cells from blood. The origin of the receptors is a man younger than 35 in good health.

A few counts support this clone. The CDR3 DNA reads as TGTGCCAGCAGCTCATACGCCGACCGGGACAGGACTTACGAGCAGTACTTC. It specifies CASSSYADRDRTYEQYF. The chain carries TRBV7-9 and TRBJ2-7; 8 positions match TRBD1. Germline values: CDR1 SEHNR, CDR2 FQNEAQ (reference sequence). The CDR3 has 17 residues. V dropped 4 bases and J dropped 4; count of bases not matched to a gene: 15.

The chain combines TRBV19 with TRBJ1-1, with unresolved D. Germline loops: CDR1 LNHDA, CDR2 SQIVND (reference sequence). There are 15 residues in the CDR3. CDR3 region: CAARTRNLMNTEAFF. In nucleotides, the CDR3 is TGTGCGGCCCGGACTCGCAACCTAATGAACACTGAAGCTTTCTTT.

This chain joins TRBV14 and TRBJ2-2; 9 bases line up with TRBD2. The CDR3 sequence is 15 residues long. J gave up 1 base and V 4 bases, and 1 base lay outside the gene matches. In germline, CDR1 is SGHDN, CDR2 FVKESK. CDR3 in DNA: TGTGCCAGCAGCCCACTAGCGGGGAACACCGGGGAGCTGTTTTTT. This codes for CASSPLAGNTGELFF.

Many counts were recorded for this clone. This chain links TRBV14 with TRBJ2-2, with D possibly TRBD2 on 5 matching bases. The germline CDR1 and CDR2 sequences are SGHDN and FVKESK. Between the trimmed V and J ends, which lost 1 base and 5 bases, there was a span of 11 bases. This CDR3 spans 15 amino acids. The CDR3, as DNA: TGTGCCAGCAGCCAAGGACTACCCAGGACCGGGGAGCTGTTTTTT. It translates to CASSQGLPRTGELFF.

This chain joins TRBV6-1 and TRBJ2-2; maybe TRBD1 (6 bases). Germline V gives CDR1 MNHNS, CDR2 SASEGT. The CDR3 has 14 amino acids. The V gene lost 4 bases and the J gene lost 2 bases, with 8 bases spanning the gap. CDR3 nucleotide sequence: TGTGCCAGCAGTGGACAGGCCAACACCGGGGAGCTGTTTTTT. This gives the protein CASSGQANTGELFF.

This chain connects TRBV5-1 to TRBJ2-7, with TRBD2 identical over 9 bases. The CDR3 spans 15 residues. The V gene end was trimmed by 0 bases and the J gene end by 4 bases; junction bases not matched to a gene: 5. CDR1 is SGHRS and CDR2 is YFSETQ in the germline V gene. CDR3 in amino acids: CASSLDPGLAYEQYF. The DNA for the CDR3 is TGCGCCAGCAGCTTGGACCCGGGACTAGCTTACGAGCAGTACTTC.

This clone was counted only a few times. V is TRBV2 and J is TRBJ1-3; D unresolved. The CDR3 has 13 amino acids. The V end lost 6 bases, the J end lost 3 bases, and 9 bases lay between the germline ends. Germline V gene sequence: CDR1 SNHLY, CDR2 FYNNEI. CDR3 region: CASRADIGNTIYF. In DNA, the CDR3 is TGTGCCAGCAGGGCAGATATTGGAAACACCATATATTTT. Full variable domain (outside the CDR3, taken from reference TRBV2 and TRBJ1-3): EPEVTQTPSHQVTQMGQEVILRCVPISNHLYFYWYRQILGQKVEFLVSFYNNEISEKSEIFDDQFSVERPDGSNFTLKIRSTKLEDSAMYFCASRADIGNTIYFGEGSWLTVV.

The table lists this clone with a few counts. V gene TRBV15 combines with J gene TRBJ2-5, with D tentatively TRBD1 (5 bases). CDR3 length: 13 amino acids. Trimming took 8 bases from V and 3 from J, leaving 13 bases between them. CDR1 and CDR2 from the germline V gene are LNHNV and YYDKDF (reference sequence). CDR3 residues: CATSFDRKETQYF. DNA for the CDR3: TGTGCCACCTCGTTTGACAGAAAAGAGACCCAGTACTTC.

There are a few counts of this clone. The chain uses TRBV29-1 and TRBJ1-2, with 7 bases identical to TRBD1. The J segment lost 0 bases and the V segment lost 7 bases, leaving 5 bases of the junction unmatched. Germline loops: CDR1 SQVTM, CDR2 ANQGSEA. This CDR3 contains 13 residues. For the CDR3, the DNA is TGCAGCGCGGTGACAGGGTCTAACTATGGCTACACCTTC. Residues: CSAVTGSNYGYTF.

This clone was seen a handful of times. This chain uses TRBV4-3 with TRBJ2-6; 12 bases line up with TRBD1. V lost 4 bases to trimming and J lost 2 bases; unmatched junction nucleotides: 12. Germline V gene lookup returns CDR1 LGHNA and CDR2 YSLEER. The CDR3 spans 20 residues. CDR3 residues: CASSRRGGGQGAPGANVLTF. The CDR3 bases are TGCGCCAGCAGCCGTAGAGGGGGGGGACAGGGGGCGCCTGGGGCCAACGTCCTGACTTTC.

This clone has only a few counts. The rearrangement uses TRBV18 and TRBJ2-5; D is possibly TRBD1 (6 bases). CDR3 length equals 13 residues. Germline V gives CDR1 KGHSH, CDR2 LQKENI. V shed 3 bases and J shed 5 bases, with 10 bases lying between them. The CDR3 is CASSPNQGETQYF. The CDR3 region has the DNA TGTGCCAGCTCACCTAATCAGGGGGAGACCCAGTACTTC.

This chain uses TRBV5-1 with TRBJ1-2, with D maybe TRBD1 (5 bases). V gave up 4 bases and J gave up 8 bases, with 12 bases separating them. The germline gives CDR1 SGHRS, CDR2 YFSETQ. This CDR3 is 12 amino acids long. CDR3 nucleotides: TGCGCCAGCAGCCCGCAGGGTTTAGGCTACACCTTC. Its translation: CASSPQGLGYTF.

This clone came up a few times. The chain recombines TRBV5-1 with TRBJ2-5; 8 bases agree with TRBD1. V lost 4 bases, J lost 5 bases, and 1 base stayed unmatched. The CDR3 sequence is 12 residues long. Germline loops: CDR1 SGHRS, CDR2 YFSETQ. CDR3 sequence (DNA): TGCGCCAGCAGCCGGGACAGGGAGACCCAGTACTTC. Translated: CASSRDRETQYF.

This clone was counted between two and nine times. The CDR3 protein is CTADEASPLHF. CDR3 sequence (DNA): TGCACCGCGGATGAGGCTTCACCCCTCCACTTT. The chain couples TRBV20-1 to TRBJ1-6; D is uncertain. This CDR3 has 11 residues. Germline CDR1 reads DFQATT; CDR2 reads SNEGSKA (reference sequence).

The V call is TRBV20-1, the J call TRBJ2-2, with D possibly TRBD2 on 6 matching bases. Germline values: CDR1 DFQATT, CDR2 SNEGSKA (reference sequence). Trimming took 6 bases from V and 8 from J, leaving 10 bases between them. The CDR3 loop spans 11 amino acids. CDR3 sequence (DNA): TGCAGTGCGGAACGGGGGGGGGAGCTGTTTTTT. It encodes CSAERGGELFF.

There are a few counts of this clone. This chain connects TRBV27 to TRBJ2-3; 9 nucleotides agree with TRBD1. V gave up 3 bases and J gave up 6 bases; unmatched junction bases: 10. The CDR3 runs 16 residues. Per the germline V gene, CDR1 is MNHEY and CDR2 is SMNVEV (reference sequence). The CDR3 here is CASSLGQGPHLDTQYF. As DNA, the CDR3 is TGTGCCAGCAGTTTGGGACAGGGCCCGCATTTGGATACGCAGTATTTT.

This clone occurred many times. V is TRBV30 and J is TRBJ2-5, with 7 bases identical to TRBD2. The CDR3 runs to 13 residues. Trimming took 4 bases from V and 2 from J; bases not matched to a gene: 4. The germline V gene encodes CDR1 GTSNPN and CDR2 SVGIG (reference sequence). CDR3 loop: CAWTSGWQETQYF. Written as DNA, the CDR3 is TGTGCCTGGACTAGCGGCTGGCAAGAGACCCAGTACTTC.

This clone occurred many times. The rearrangement links TRBV28 to TRBJ1-6, with 7 bases aligning to TRBD1. Germline V lookup: CDR1 MDHEN, CDR2 SYDVKM. With 4 bases clipped from V and 9 bases from J, the junction kept 3 bases outside the gene matches. This CDR3 contains 13 residues. The CDR3 reads CASSSDRVSPLHF. As DNA, the CDR3 is TGTGCCAGCAGTTCCGACAGGGTTTCACCCCTCCACTTT.

The rearrangement uses TRBV27 and TRBJ2-7, with TRBD2 matching 12 bases. J was trimmed by 5 bases and V by 6 bases; bases with no gene match: 5. CDR1 is MNHEY, CDR2 SMNVEV, per germline (reference sequence). The CDR3 length is 14 residues. The CDR3 DNA follows: TGTGCCAGCAGCCCTAGCGGGGGGGCCCACGAGCAGTACTTC. This translates into CASSPSGGAHEQYF.